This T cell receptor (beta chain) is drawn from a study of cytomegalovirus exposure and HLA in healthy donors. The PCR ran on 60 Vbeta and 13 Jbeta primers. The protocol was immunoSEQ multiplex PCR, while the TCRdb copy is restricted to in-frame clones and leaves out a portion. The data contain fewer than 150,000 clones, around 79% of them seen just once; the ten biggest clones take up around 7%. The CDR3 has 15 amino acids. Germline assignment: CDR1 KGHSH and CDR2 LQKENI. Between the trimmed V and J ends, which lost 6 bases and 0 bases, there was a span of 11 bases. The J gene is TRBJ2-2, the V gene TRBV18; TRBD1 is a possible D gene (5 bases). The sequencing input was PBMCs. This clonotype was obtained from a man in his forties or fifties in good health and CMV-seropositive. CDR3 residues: CASSHDRANTGELFF. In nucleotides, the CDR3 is TGTGCCAGCTCCCACGACAGAGCGAACACCGGGGAGCTGTTTTTT. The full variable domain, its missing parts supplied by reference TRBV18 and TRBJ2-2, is NAGVMQNPRHLVRRRGQEARLRCSPMKGHSHVYWYRQLPEEGLKFMVYLQKENIIDESGMPKERFSAEFPKEGPSILRIQQVVRGDSAAYFCASSHDRANTGELFFGEGSRLTVL.